These 12 T cell receptor beta chains came from one sample sequenced in a study of cytomegalovirus exposure and HLA in healthy donors. PCR was performed using 60 Vbeta and 13 Jbeta primers. Profiled with immunoSEQ multiplex PCR; TCRdb holds only in-frame clones, not every one. The table records about 130,000 clones, 70% to 85% of them present only once. Sequenced input: PBMCs. The receptors originated from an older woman in good health and CMV-seropositive.

The chain joins TRBV2 to TRBJ1-3; TRBD1 matches 9 bases. CDR3 length: 19 amino acids. The V segment lost 4 bases and the J segment 0 bases; nucleotides outside the gene matches: 13. The germline gives CDR1 SNHLY, CDR2 FYNNEI. CDR3 in amino acids: CASSAIGTGLTFSGNTIYF. The CDR3 coding sequence is TGTGCCAGCAGTGCTATAGGGACAGGGCTAACCTTCTCTGGAAACACCATATATTTT.

This chain connects TRBV5-6 to TRBJ1-5; weak D call: TRBD1 (5 bases). The CDR3 spans 15 residues. Germline assignment: CDR1 SGHDT and CDR2 YYEEEE. V lost 1 base and J lost 7, with 15 bases in between. This chain's CDR3 is CASSLLGRVDQPQHF. CDR3 DNA: TGTGCCAGCAGCTTGTTGGGCAGGGTGGACCAGCCCCAGCATTTT.

The rearrangement joins TRBV5-1 to TRBJ1-6; maybe TRBD1 (6 bases). There are 16 residues in the CDR3. The germline gives CDR1 SGHRS, CDR2 YFSETQ. V lost 0 bases and J lost 6, with 13 bases in between. As DNA, the CDR3 is TGCGCCAGCAGCTTGGGGGGGAGCAGGGGTAATTCACCCCTCCACTTT. It specifies CASSLGGSRGNSPLHF. The full variable domain, in which reference TRBV5-1 and TRBJ1-6 provide the parts outside the CDR3, is KAGVTQTPRYLIKTRGQQVTLSCSPISGHRSVSWYQQTPGQGLQFLFEYFSETQRNKGNFPGRFSGRQFSNSRSEMNVSTLELGDSALYLCASSLGGSRGNSPLHFGNGTRLTVT.

Only a few counts were recorded for this clone. V gene TRBV11-2 combines with J gene TRBJ2-5; the D is unclear. The CDR3 loop spans 14 amino acids. The germline gives CDR1 SGHAT, CDR2 FQNNGV. Trimming cost V 4 bases and J 5 bases, with 14 bases left between them. CDR3 in amino acids: CASSYKSNTETQYF. The CDR3 DNA reads as TGTGCCAGCAGCTATAAATCCAACACGGAGACCCAGTACTTC.

This clone was recorded once. The CDR3 protein is CASSRDNDRETQYF. The CDR3 DNA is TGCGCCAGCAGCCGTGACAATGATCGAGAGACCCAGTACTTC. The chain has TRBV5-1 and TRBJ2-5; D not certain. Trimming shortened V by 4 bases and J by 4 bases, and 14 bases separated the two germline ends. Germline V CDR1 and CDR2: SGHRS, YFSETQ. The CDR3 runs 14 residues. The whole variable domain, remainder taken from reference TRBV5-1 and TRBJ2-5, is KAGVTQTPRYLIKTRGQQVTLSCSPISGHRSVSWYQQTPGQGLQFLFEYFSETQRNKGNFPGRFSGRQFSNSRSEMNVSTLELGDSALYLCASSRDNDRETQYFGPGTRLLVL.

V is TRBV5-1 and J is TRBJ1-2; 11 bases are shared with TRBD1. CDR3 length: 18 residues. Looked up from germline, CDR1 is SGHRS and CDR2 is YFSETQ. Unmatched junction bases numbered 14, after V lost 5 bases and J lost 2 bases. Here the CDR3 reads CASRDPGQGVIQNYGYTF. In nucleotides, the CDR3 is TGCGCCAGCAGGGACCCGGGACAGGGGGTGATCCAGAACTATGGCTACACCTTC.

The gene calls are TRBV19 and TRBJ2-3, with 8 bases aligning to TRBD1. The germline gives CDR1 LNHDA, CDR2 SQIVND (reference sequence). CDR3 length: 15 amino acids. V gave up 6 bases and J gave up 2 bases; unmatched junction bases: 7. CDR3 DNA sequence: TGTGCCAGTAGCCCCGGACAGGGAGTCACAGATACGCAGTATTTT. This codes for CASSPGQGVTDTQYF.

The gene calls are TRBV6-5 and TRBJ1-2, with 8 bases that match TRBD1. The length of the CDR3 is 13 residues. The V segment lost 6 bases and the J segment 7 bases; nucleotides outside the gene matches: 7. Germline V gives CDR1 MNHEY, CDR2 SVGAGI. CDR3 coding DNA: TGTGCCAGCAGGAGACAGGGGACGGGTGGCTACACCTTC. Translated: CASRRQGTGGYTF.

This clone was detected only a few times. This chain uses TRBV7-3 with TRBJ2-2; a weak D match, TRBD2 (6 bases). Germline V CDR1 and CDR2: SGHTA, FQGTGA. The CDR3 contains 17 residues. The ends were cut back, 5 bases at V and 2 bases at J, with 18 bases in the middle. The chain's CDR3 is CASSDPAGGLNTGELFF. CDR3 nucleotide sequence: TGTGCCAGCAGCGACCCTGCGGGCGGACTAAACACCGGGGAGCTGTTTTTT.

For this clone: A read error may account for a junction end that differs from germline. The rearrangement joins TRBV27 to TRBJ2-7; TRBD1 might be the D (6 bases). Germline-derived CDR1 and CDR2 are MNHEY and SMNVEV (reference sequence). The CDR3 is 14 residues long. The CDR3 reads CASSLWDTSDEQYF. The DNA for the CDR3 is TGTGCCAGCAGTTTGTGGGACACCTCCGACGAGCAGTACTTC.

The chain is built from TRBV5-6 and TRBJ1-5; the D gene is possibly TRBD1 (6 bases). Per the germline V gene, CDR1 is SGHDT and CDR2 is YYEEEE. This CDR3 is 14 amino acids long. V was cut by 2 bases and J by 4 bases, with 10 bases left in between. The CDR3 spells CASSFGTTNQPQHF. The CDR3 nucleotides read TGTGCCAGCAGCTTCGGGACAACTAATCAGCCCCAGCATTTT.

This clone was counted once. The J gene is TRBJ1-1, the V gene TRBV5-6; D gene unclear. The CDR3 has 13 amino acids. The germline V and J ends were trimmed by 4 bases and 7 bases, with 14 bases remaining between them. CDR1 is SGHDT, CDR2 YYEEEE, per germline. The CDR3 nucleotides read TGTGCCAGCAGCCTCAGACTACAGCGTGAAGCTTTCTTT. It yields the protein CASSLRLQREAFF.